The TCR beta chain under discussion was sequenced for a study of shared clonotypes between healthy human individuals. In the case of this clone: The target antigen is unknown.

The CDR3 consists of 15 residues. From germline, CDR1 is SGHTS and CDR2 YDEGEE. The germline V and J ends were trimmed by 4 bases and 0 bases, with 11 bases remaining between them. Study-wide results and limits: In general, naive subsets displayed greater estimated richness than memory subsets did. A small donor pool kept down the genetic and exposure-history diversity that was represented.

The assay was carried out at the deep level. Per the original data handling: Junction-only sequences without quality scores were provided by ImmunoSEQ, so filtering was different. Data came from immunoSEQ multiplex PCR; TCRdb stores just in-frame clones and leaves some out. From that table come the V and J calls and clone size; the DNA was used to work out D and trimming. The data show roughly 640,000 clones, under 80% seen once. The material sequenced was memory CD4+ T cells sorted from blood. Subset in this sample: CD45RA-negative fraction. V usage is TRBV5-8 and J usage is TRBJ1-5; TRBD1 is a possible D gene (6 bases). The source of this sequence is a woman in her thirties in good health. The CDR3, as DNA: TGTGCCAGCAGCCCCGGACAGTATAGCAATCAGCCCCAGCATTTT. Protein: CASSPGQYSNQPQHF.